The 20 T cell receptor beta chains below all came from one sample that was sequenced in a study of blood T cell repertoires in COVID-19. This table comes from immunoSEQ multiplex PCR, and its TCRdb copy is limited to in-frame clones, with some not included. The sample shows nearly 200,000 clones, less than 90% of them seen only once. Sequencing was performed on peripheral blood. Receptors were obtained from a human donor in a cohort sampled during active COVID-19.

This clone was seen only a few times. J is TRBJ2-2 and V is TRBV4-2; TRBD2 matches 7 bases. The V segment lost 1 base and the J segment 0 bases; nucleotides outside the gene matches: 5. The CDR3 consists of 17 residues. CDR1 is LGHNA, CDR2 YNFKEQ, per germline. The CDR3 is CASSQVTAGPNTGELFF. The CDR3 coding sequence is TGTGCCAGCAGCCAAGTGACAGCGGGACCGAACACCGGGGAGCTGTTTTTT.

The count of this clone is one. The rearrangement links TRBV5-8 to TRBJ2-3, with D unresolved. Germline CDR1 is SGHTS and CDR2 is YDEGEE. V lost 3 bases to trimming and J lost 1 base, with 18 bases between them. The CDR3 runs to 17 residues. The CDR3, as DNA: TGTGCCAGCAGCTACCCTACTGGCGGAAGCGGCACAGATACGCAGTATTTT. The encoded protein is CASSYPTGGSGTDTQYF.

The genes are TRBV4-2 and TRBJ1-2; 7 positions agree with TRBD1. The CDR3 sequence is 15 residues long. J was trimmed by 7 bases and V by 0 bases; bases with no gene match: 8. Germline V gene lookup returns CDR1 LGHNA and CDR2 YNFKEQ. For the CDR3, the DNA is TGTGCCAGCAGCCAAGATTTTAGAACAGGGGTTGGCTACACCTTC. Its protein product is CASSQDFRTGVGYTF.

The V call is TRBV19, the J call TRBJ2-3; the match to TRBD1 covers 7 bases. CDR1 and CDR2 from the germline V gene are LNHDA and SQIVND (reference sequence). J gave up 4 bases and V 8 bases, and 12 bases lay outside the gene matches. This CDR3 comprises 15 residues. CDR3 in amino acids: CASSPGQLVSDTQYF. The CDR3, as DNA: TGTGCCAGTTCCCCGGGACAGTTAGTATCAGATACGCAGTATTTT.

For the CDR3, the DNA is TGCGCCAGCAGCTTGGGGGCAGGGGTCGGCTATGGCTACACCTTC. Residues: CASSLGAGVGYGYTF. The V gene is TRBV5-1, the J gene TRBJ1-2; D perhaps matches TRBD1 (6 bases). This CDR3 region has 15 residues. Trimming took off 0 bases at V and 4 bases at J, with 13 bases between the two ends. Germline CDR1 SGHRS, CDR2 YFSETQ.

With regard to this clone: The junction does not match germline at one end; this may be a read error. The chain links TRBV3-1 (or the pseudogene TRBV3-2) to TRBJ1-2; D may be TRBD1 (6 bases). Germline V gene sequence: CDR1 LGHDT, CDR2 YNNKEL (reference sequence). The CDR3 extends over 14 amino acids. CDR3 sequence (DNA): TGTGCCAGCAGCCTCTCGGACAGAACCAGCGGTCCGTTCTTC. Its protein product is CASSLSDRTSGPFF.

This chain connects TRBV7-9 to TRBJ1-2, with 12 positions matching TRBD1. Unmatched junction bases numbered 9, after V lost 5 bases and J lost 8 bases. This CDR3 has 15 amino acids. Per the germline V gene, CDR1 is SEHNR and CDR2 is FQNEAQ (reference sequence). The CDR3 spells CASSPNRDRGQGYTF. CDR3 coding DNA: TGTGCCAGCAGCCCAAATAGGGACAGGGGGCAGGGCTACACCTTC.

This chain joins TRBV9 and TRBJ2-3; D uncertain. There are 13 residues in the CDR3. Per the germline V gene, CDR1 is SGDLS and CDR2 is YYNGEE. The germline V and J ends were trimmed by 4 bases and 9 bases, with 15 bases remaining between them. CDR3 residues: CASSRISPGTQYF. The CDR3 region has the DNA TGTGCCAGCAGCCGTATTAGCCCCGGGACGCAGTATTTT. The full variable domain, with the rest looked up from reference TRBV9 and TRBJ2-3, is DSGVTQTPKHLITATGQRVTLRCSPRSGDLSVYWYQQSLDQGLQFLIQYYNGEERAKGNILERFSAQQFPDLHSELNLSSLELGDSALYFCASSRISPGTQYFGPGTRLTVL.

This clone was recorded only once. V is TRBV2 and J is TRBJ1-6; the D gene is possibly TRBD1 (5 bases). The CDR3 is 16 amino acids. Trimming shortened V by 6 bases and J by 6 bases, and 18 bases separated the two germline ends. Germline V lookup: CDR1 SNHLY, CDR2 FYNNEI. The CDR3 loop reads CASRDAGRGRNSPLHF. For the CDR3, the DNA is TGTGCCAGCAGAGACGCGGGACGGGGCCGTAATTCACCCCTCCACTTT.

V and J are TRBV11-2 and TRBJ2-4; 7 nucleotides align to TRBD1. Germline CDR1 SGHAT, CDR2 FQNNGV. This CDR3 region has 17 residues. Unmatched junction bases numbered 7, after V lost 1 base and J lost 1 base. CDR3 amino acids: CASSLVTGDSAKNIQYF. CDR3 sequence (DNA): TGTGCCAGCAGCTTAGTAACCGGGGACAGTGCCAAAAACATTCAGTACTTC.

The chain is built from TRBV6-1 and TRBJ1-5, with unresolved D. Trimming stripped 0 bases from V and 3 bases from J, with 9 bases between. The CDR3 sequence is 15 residues long. Per germline, CDR1 MNHNS and CDR2 SASEGT. The CDR3 is CASSEARAFNQPQHF. In DNA form, the CDR3 reads TGTGCCAGCAGTGAAGCGAGGGCCTTCAATCAGCCCCAGCATTTT.

The rearrangement uses TRBV5-6 and TRBJ2-7; TRBD1 is a possible D gene (6 bases). V lost 1 base and J 7 bases, leaving 18 bases between the germline ends. This CDR3 comprises 15 residues. Germline CDR1 reads SGHDT; CDR2 reads YYEEEE. CDR3 nucleotide sequence: TGTGCCAGCAGCTTGATAGGGACATCCTCGTCAGAGCAGTACTTC. Its protein is CASSLIGTSSSEQYF. The complete variable domain, with remaining parts taken from reference TRBV5-6 and TRBJ2-7, reads DAGVTQSPTHLIKTRGQQVTLRCSPKSGHDTVSWYQQALGQGPQFIFQYYEEEERQRGNFPDRFSGHQFPNYSSELNVNALLLGDSALYLCASSLIGTSSSEQYFGPGTRLTVT.

This clone was counted between two and nine times. CDR3 residues: CASSFAGGANEKLFF. CDR3 nucleotide sequence: TGTGCCAGCAGTTTCGCGGGGGGTGCTAATGAAAAACTGTTTTTT. The chain carries TRBV27 and TRBJ1-4; D might be TRBD1 (5 bases). Germline CDR1 MNHEY, CDR2 SMNVEV (reference sequence). V lost 3 bases to trimming and J lost 3 bases, with 11 bases between them. The CDR3 totals 15 residues.

This clone was found once. The rearrangement joins TRBV30 to TRBJ2-4; the D gene is possibly TRBD2 (6 bases). Germline CDR1 is GTSNPN and CDR2 is SVGIG (reference sequence). V gave up 2 bases and J gave up 6 bases, with 11 bases separating them. The CDR3 runs to 13 residues. The DNA for the CDR3 is TGTGCCTGGAGTTACCGGGGGATAAACATTCAGTACTTC. This gives the protein CAWSYRGINIQYF.

The chain is built from TRBV6-1 and TRBJ1-1; TRBD1 matches 9 bases. Germline trimming cut 3 bases from V and 5 bases from J; bases unmatched to any gene: 16. CDR1 and CDR2 from the germline V gene are MNHNS and SASEGT. This CDR3 region has 18 residues. DNA of the CDR3: TGTGCCAGCAGTGACCTTGGGGACAGGGCAGCGATGGTTACTGAAGCTTTCTTT. This translates into CASSDLGDRAAMVTEAFF.

The V call is TRBV6-1, the J call TRBJ2-3; D unresolved. This CDR3 has 14 residues. Germline V CDR1 and CDR2: MNHNS, SASEGT. V was pared by 3 bases and J by 1 base, with 8 bases between. DNA of the CDR3: TGTGCCAGCAGTGAGGCGGAACGCACAGATACGCAGTATTTT. Its protein product is CASSEAERTDTQYF.

The J gene is TRBJ2-1, the V gene TRBV18; 10 positions match TRBD2. After removal of 4 bases from V and 4 bases from J, the junction contained 7 bases not matched to a gene. In germline, CDR1 is KGHSH, CDR2 LQKENI. The CDR3 length is 16 residues. The CDR3 sequence: CASSRPSGSFYNEQFF. In nucleotides, the CDR3 is TGTGCCAGCTCACGTCCTAGCGGGAGCTTTTACAATGAGCAGTTCTTC. Together with reference TRBV18 and TRBJ2-1, the CDR3 gives the full variable domain: NAGVMQNPRHLVRRRGQEARLRCSPMKGHSHVYWYRQLPEEGLKFMVYLQKENIIDESGMPKERFSAEFPKEGPSILRIQQVVRGDSAAYFCASSRPSGSFYNEQFFGPGTRLTVL.

The V call is TRBV6-1, the J call TRBJ1-5; D call uncertain. Trimming shortened V by 3 bases and J by 9 bases, and 6 bases separated the two germline ends. This CDR3 is 11 amino acids long. Per germline, CDR1 MNHNS and CDR2 SASEGT. CDR3 sequence (DNA): TGTGCCAGCAGTGAGGTCGGGCCCCAGCATTTT. Translating gives CASSEVGPQHF.

This clone was counted between two and nine times. This chain's CDR3 is CASSISRGYTEAFF. In DNA form, the CDR3 reads TGTGCCAGTAGTATAAGTCGAGGATACACTGAAGCTTTCTTT. The gene calls are TRBV19 and TRBJ1-1; no clear D. CDR3 length: 14 amino acids. The germline V and J ends were trimmed by 2 bases and 3 bases, with 10 bases remaining between them. Germline values: CDR1 LNHDA, CDR2 SQIVND (reference sequence).

The rearrangement joins TRBV6-4 to TRBJ2-3; weak D call: TRBD1 (6 bases). CDR3 length: 14 residues. Between the trimmed V and J ends, which lost 4 bases and 0 bases, there was a span of 8 bases. The germline gives CDR1 MRHNA, CDR2 SNTAGT. DNA for the CDR3: TGTGCCAGCAGTGCCGGGACAAGCACAGATACGCAGTATTTT. Translated: CASSAGTSTDTQYF.